These 27 T cell receptor beta chains were sequenced from one sample in a study of blood T cell repertoires in COVID-19 (dated by TCRdb to 2020 to 2021). Libraries came from the immunoSEQ multiplex PCR assay. The immuneACCESS repertoire file appears here via TCRdb, limited to in-frame rearrangements. These files lack a portion of the clones; in checked studies, under half of the deficit traces to unresolved V genes, and the cause of the others is not known. This sample is represented by 250,000 or so clones; around nine tenths of them were singletons. Together, the top ten hold almost 2% of the sample. Input material: peripheral blood. Source of these receptors: a man aged 25 to 45 with active or convalescent COVID-19.

The V call is TRBV7-8, the J call TRBJ2-5; D is undetermined. Between the trimmed V and J ends, which lost 1 base and 3 bases, there was a span of 6 bases. Germline V gives CDR1 SGHVS, CDR2 FQNEAQ. There are 13 residues in the CDR3. As DNA, the CDR3 is TGTGCCAGCAGCTTAGGTGGAGAAGAGACCCAGTACTTC. Its protein is CASSLGGEETQYF. Looking up the rest from reference TRBV7-8 and TRBJ2-5 gives the full variable domain: GAGVSQSPRYKVAKRGQDVALRCDPISGHVSLFWYQQALGQGPEFLTYFQNEAQLDKSGLPSDRFFAERPEGSVSTLKIQRTQQEDSAVYLCASSLGGEETQYFGPGTRLLVL.

This sequence joins TRBV4-2 and TRBJ1-4, with D unclear. CDR1 is LGHNA, CDR2 YNFKEQ, per germline. Trimming removed 0 bases from V and 7 bases from J, with 21 bases in between. This CDR3 contains 18 residues. The CDR3 loop is CASSQDPPFGPRGEKLFF. In DNA, the CDR3 is TGTGCCAGCAGCCAAGATCCCCCTTTTGGTCCTCGGGGTGAAAAACTGTTTTTT.

This chain connects TRBV19 to TRBJ1-2; no definite D call. CDR3 length: 12 residues. Trimming removed 5 bases from V and 1 base from J, with 5 bases in between. Germline V lookup: CDR1 LNHDA, CDR2 SQIVND (reference sequence). The CDR3 DNA sequence: TGTGCCAGTAGTGTTATTAACTATGGCTACACCTTC. Encoded protein: CASSVINYGYTF.

V is TRBV6-5 and J is TRBJ2-7; no clear D. The length of the CDR3 is 10 residues. Germline V gene data show CDR1 as MNHEY and CDR2 as SVGAGI. The germline V and J ends were trimmed by 6 bases and 9 bases, with 9 bases remaining between them. For the CDR3, the DNA is TGTGCCAGCAGCGGCCCAGGGCAGTACTTC. Translated: CASSGPGQYF.

The chain employs TRBV6-6 and TRBJ1-5; 8 bases align to TRBD1. The V segment lost 6 bases and the J segment 2 bases; nucleotides outside the gene matches: 9. The CDR3 spans 16 residues. Germline V gene data show CDR1 as MNHNY and CDR2 as SVGAGI (reference sequence). CDR3 protein: CASRPSATGGNQPQHF. DNA of the CDR3: TGTGCCAGCAGGCCCTCTGCGACAGGGGGCAATCAGCCCCAGCATTTT.

The chain links TRBV3-1 (or the pseudogene TRBV3-2) to TRBJ2-5; 8 nucleotides agree with TRBD1. The germline V gene encodes CDR1 LGHDT and CDR2 YNNKEL (reference sequence). The CDR3 totals 18 residues. The V gene end was trimmed by 0 bases and the J gene end by 1 base; junction bases not matched to a gene: 10. The CDR3 sequence is CASSQDPGQGRSQETQYF. The CDR3, as DNA: TGTGCCAGCAGCCAAGACCCCGGACAGGGAAGGAGCCAAGAGACCCAGTACTTC.

The chain recombines TRBV9 with TRBJ1-1; D is possibly TRBD1 (5 bases). Germline assignment: CDR1 SGDLS and CDR2 YYNGEE. The germline V and J ends were trimmed by 0 bases and 7 bases, with 7 bases remaining between them. The length of the CDR3 is 12 residues. CDR3 protein: CASSVVGGEAFF. The CDR3 DNA reads as TGTGCCAGCAGCGTAGTGGGGGGTGAAGCTTTCTTT.

CDR3: CASSLAQGQGLNGYTF. CDR3 nucleotide sequence: TGTGCCAGCAGCTTGGCCCAGGGACAGGGTTTAAATGGCTACACCTTC. This chain joins TRBV5-5 and TRBJ1-2; 9 nucleotides line up with TRBD1. Germline CDR1 is SGHKS and CDR2 is YYEKEE (reference sequence). The CDR3 covers 16 residues. J was trimmed by 6 bases and V by 0 bases; bases with no gene match: 9.

This clone has only one observation. The genes are TRBV9 and TRBJ2-3, with 9 bases aligning to TRBD1. The germline V gene has CDR1 SGDLS and CDR2 YYNGEE. Trimming took 0 bases from V and 5 from J; bases not matched to a gene: 4. This CDR3 is built from 15 residues. For the CDR3, the DNA is TGTGCCAGCAGCGTAGTGACAGGGGGAGGAGATACGCAGTATTTT. Amino acid sequence: CASSVVTGGGDTQYF.

The chain carries TRBV19 and TRBJ1-2, with 10 bases matching TRBD1. Trimming removed 7 bases from V and 6 bases from J; junction bases left unmatched: 8. The germline V gene encodes CDR1 LNHDA and CDR2 SQIVND (reference sequence). This CDR3 is 14 amino acids long. Written as DNA, the CDR3 is TGTGCCAGTACCGGGGGACAGGGGCGGCATGGCTACACCTTC. Translation: CASTGGQGRHGYTF.

This chain connects TRBV30 to TRBJ2-5; D gene ambiguous. The CDR3 extends over 15 amino acids. The germline V gene encodes CDR1 GTSNPN and CDR2 SVGIG (reference sequence). Trimming stripped 0 bases from V and 5 bases from J, with 16 bases between. The CDR3 nucleotides read TGTGCCTGGAGTGTTCTCTTTCTTCCGGAGGAGACCCAGTACTTC. Translated, it gives CAWSVLFLPEETQYF.

This clone was seen only a few times. The chain joins TRBV4-3 to TRBJ2-7; tentatively, D is TRBD2 (5 bases). The V gene lost 0 bases and the J gene lost 1 base, with 16 bases spanning the gap. CDR3 size: 17 residues. Germline values: CDR1 LGHNA, CDR2 YSLEER. CDR3: CASSQDSRGRYSYEQYF. The CDR3, as DNA: TGCGCCAGCAGCCAAGACAGTCGCGGGCGATATTCCTACGAGCAGTACTTC.

The chain uses TRBV5-4 and TRBJ2-5; unclear D gene. The germline V gene has CDR1 SGHNT and CDR2 YYREEE (reference sequence). V lost 5 bases and J lost 3, with 14 bases in between. The CDR3 consists of 14 residues. As DNA, the CDR3 is TGTGCCAGCAGTCCCGGGTTGGCGGAAGAGACCCAGTACTTC. Encoded protein: CASSPGLAEETQYF.

The CDR3 spells CASSGETSWGELFF. In DNA form, the CDR3 reads TGTGCCAGCAGCGGAGAGACTAGCTGGGGGGAGCTGTTTTTT. The chain combines TRBV5-4 with TRBJ2-2; 7 positions match TRBD2. With 4 bases clipped from V and 8 bases from J, the junction kept 8 bases outside the gene matches. Germline CDR1 reads SGHNT; CDR2 reads YYREEE (reference sequence). There are 14 residues in the CDR3. The whole variable domain, remainder taken from reference TRBV5-4 and TRBJ2-2, is ETGVTQSPTHLIKTRGQQVTLRCSSQSGHNTVSWYQQALGQGPQFIFQYYREEENGRGNFPPRFSGLQFPNYSSELNVNALELDDSALYLCASSGETSWGELFFGEGSRLTVL.

This chain joins TRBV4-1 and TRBJ2-7; D not certain. The CDR3 contains 16 residues. V gave up 1 base and J gave up 0 bases, with 13 bases separating them. Germline-derived CDR1 and CDR2 are MGHRA and YSYEKL. CDR3 in amino acids: CASSQVTATSSYEQYF. The CDR3 DNA follows: TGCGCCAGCAGCCAAGTAACAGCCACCTCCTCCTACGAGCAGTACTTC.

V gene TRBV18 combines with J gene TRBJ1-1, with 7 bases matching TRBD1. The CDR3 is made up of 15 amino acids. Germline V lookup: CDR1 KGHSH, CDR2 LQKENI. V shed 3 bases, J shed 1 base, and the junction held 5 bases outside the gene matches. The CDR3: CASSPRQGSNTEAFF. In DNA, the CDR3 is TGTGCCAGCTCACCCCGACAGGGCTCGAACACTGAAGCTTTCTTT.

The chain is built from TRBV3-1 (or the pseudogene TRBV3-2) and TRBJ1-4; 8 nucleotides agree with TRBD1. Germline values: CDR1 LGHDT, CDR2 YNNKEL (reference sequence). There are 19 residues in the CDR3. V shed 4 bases, J shed 0 bases, and the junction held 13 bases outside the gene matches. CDR3 nucleotide sequence: TGTGCCAGCAGCCGCCCGAAGACAGGGGTGTATGCAACTAATGAAAAACTGTTTTTT. Its protein is CASSRPKTGVYATNEKLFF.

The rearrangement joins TRBV27 to TRBJ2-1; tentatively, D is TRBD1 (5 bases). Germline-derived CDR1 and CDR2 are MNHEY and SMNVEV (reference sequence). This CDR3 is 15 amino acids long. Trimming pared 2 bases from V and 0 bases from J, leaving 8 bases between. CDR3 nucleotide sequence: TGTGCCAGCAGTTTAGCAGGGTCCTCCTACAATGAGCAGTTCTTC. As protein: CASSLAGSSYNEQFF.

In nucleotides, the CDR3 is TGTGCCAGCAGTCCCACTAGCCCCCAGACGCAGTATTTT. Translation: CASSPTSPQTQYF. V gene TRBV2 combines with J gene TRBJ2-3, with D maybe TRBD2 (6 bases). The germline V and J ends were trimmed by 5 bases and 9 bases, with 15 bases remaining between them. The CDR3 contains 13 residues. In germline, CDR1 is SNHLY, CDR2 FYNNEI.

In this sample, this clone turned up once. V is TRBV19 and J is TRBJ2-7; D is perhaps TRBD1 (5 bases). V gave up 1 base and J gave up 4 bases, with 8 bases separating them. Germline loops: CDR1 LNHDA, CDR2 SQIVND (reference sequence). The CDR3 sequence is 13 residues long. CDR3 DNA sequence: TGTGCCAGTAGTATAGCCGACAGATACGAGCAGTACTTC. It yields the protein CASSIADRYEQYF.

The rearrangement links TRBV15 to TRBJ2-3; 10 positions agree with TRBD2. Germline CDR1 LNHNV, CDR2 YYDKDF (reference sequence). The CDR3 contains 16 residues. Trimming removed 1 base from V and 5 bases from J; junction bases left unmatched: 6. The CDR3 DNA reads as TGTGCCACCAGCAGAGCAAGCGGGGGGGCCGTAGATACGCAGTATTTT. Translation gives CATSRASGGAVDTQYF. Full variable domain (rest looked up from reference TRBV15 and TRBJ2-3): DAMVIQNPRYQVTQFGKPVTLSCSQTLNHNVMYWYQQKSSQAPKLLFHYYDKDFNNEADTPDNFQSRRPNTSFCFLDIRSPGLGDTAMYLCATSRASGGAVDTQYFGPGTRLTVL.

V is TRBV2 and J is TRBJ2-5; maybe TRBD1 (5 bases). Germline CDR1 reads SNHLY; CDR2 reads FYNNEI. This CDR3 has 15 residues. V lost 2 bases, J lost 1 base, and 11 bases lay in between. The CDR3 nucleotides are TGTGCCAGCAGTGAAATCCGACAGTCCCAAGAGACCCAGTACTTC. It specifies CASSEIRQSQETQYF.

The chain employs TRBV30 and TRBJ2-5; D is possibly TRBD2 (6 bases). Germline V gene data show CDR1 as GTSNPN and CDR2 as SVGIG (reference sequence). This CDR3 region has 16 residues. Trimming stripped 5 bases from V and 7 bases from J, with 26 bases between. CDR3 in amino acids: CAWLSLSPSGTGTQYF. In nucleotides, the CDR3 is TGTGCCTGGCTTTCGCTAAGCCCGTCCGGGACTGGGACCCAGTACTTC.

The gene calls are TRBV13 and TRBJ1-2; D not certain. CDR1 and CDR2 (germline): PRHDT, FYEKMQ (reference sequence). CDR3 length: 16 residues. The V gene lost 1 base and the J gene lost 4 bases, with 16 bases spanning the gap. The CDR3 protein is CASSLERGGIPYGYTF. As DNA, the CDR3 is TGTGCCAGCAGCTTAGAGCGGGGAGGGATTCCCTATGGCTACACCTTC.

The chain has TRBV11-2 and TRBJ2-7, with 8 bases fitting TRBD2. The CDR3 extends over 15 amino acids. V lost 3 bases and J lost 5; bases outside the gene matches: 9. Germline assignment: CDR1 SGHAT and CDR2 FQNNGV. CDR3 in DNA: TGTGCCAGCAGCTTCACGCGCGGGGGGACTAACGAGCAGTACTTC. It yields the protein CASSFTRGGTNEQYF.

V gene TRBV13 combines with J gene TRBJ2-7; D is unclear. The length of the CDR3 is 14 residues. V lost 5 bases to trimming and J lost 3 bases, with 14 bases between them. In germline, CDR1 is PRHDT, CDR2 FYEKMQ (reference sequence). CDR3 protein: CASSERVSIYEQYF. In DNA, the CDR3 is TGTGCCAGCAGCGAACGGGTTTCTATCTACGAGCAGTACTTC.

This chain joins TRBV6-5 and TRBJ1-1; the D gene is possibly TRBD1 (5 bases). The CDR3 length is 16 residues. Trimming took off 4 bases at V and 6 bases at J, with 21 bases between the two ends. From germline, CDR1 is MNHEY and CDR2 SVGAGI. DNA for the CDR3: TGTGCCAGCAGTTTATCTTCCCAGGGATCAGGCCCTGAAGCTTTCTTT. This codes for CASSLSSQGSGPEAFF.